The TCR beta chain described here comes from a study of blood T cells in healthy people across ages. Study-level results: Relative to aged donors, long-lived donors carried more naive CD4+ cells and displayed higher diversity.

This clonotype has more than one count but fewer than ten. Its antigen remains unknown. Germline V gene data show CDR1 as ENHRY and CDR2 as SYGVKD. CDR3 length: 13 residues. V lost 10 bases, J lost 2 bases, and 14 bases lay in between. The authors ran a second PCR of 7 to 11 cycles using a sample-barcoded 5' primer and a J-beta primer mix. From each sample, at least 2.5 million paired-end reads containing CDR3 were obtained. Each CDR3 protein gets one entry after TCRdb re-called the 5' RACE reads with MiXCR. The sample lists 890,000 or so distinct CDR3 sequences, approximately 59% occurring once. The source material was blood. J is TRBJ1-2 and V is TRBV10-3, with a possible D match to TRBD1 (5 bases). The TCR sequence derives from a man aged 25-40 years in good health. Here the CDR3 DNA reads TGTGCCACCACCGGGACTGAAAACTATGGCTACACCTTC. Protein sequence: CATTGTENYGYTF.